The 29 T cell receptor beta chains below all came from one sample that was sequenced in a study of blood T cell repertoires in COVID-19. TCRdb's table, derived via immunoSEQ multiplex PCR, lists solely in-frame clones and lacks some. Seen here are about 250,000 clones, roughly four fifths observed once, and the top ten hold around 5%. Sequenced: peripheral blood. The receptors derive from a woman aged 70-85 years with acute or convalescent COVID-19.

J is TRBJ1-1 and V is TRBV27; D is possibly TRBD1 (6 bases). This CDR3 comprises 13 residues. Germline V gene data show CDR1 as MNHEY and CDR2 as SMNVEV (reference sequence). V was trimmed by 3 bases and J by 6 bases, leaving 11 bases between them. The CDR3: CASSLRGGSEAFF. CDR3 coding DNA: TGTGCCAGCAGTTTGAGGGGGGGGTCTGAAGCTTTCTTT.

The chain combines TRBV11-2 with TRBJ1-1; TRBD1 matches at 8 bases. V was pared by 3 bases and J by 10 bases, with 10 bases of the junction left unmatched. The CDR3 loop spans 14 amino acids. CDR1 SGHAT and CDR2 FQNNGV come from the germline V gene. Here the CDR3 DNA reads TGTGCCAGCAGCTTCCTCCAGGACAGGGTCCGAGCTTTCTTT. As protein: CASSFLQDRVRAFF.

The V call is TRBV14, the J call TRBJ1-2, with D perhaps TRBD1 (5 bases). Germline V gene data show CDR1 as SGHDN and CDR2 as FVKESK. Trimming took 0 bases from V and 4 from J, leaving 9 bases between them. The CDR3 length is 14 residues. The DNA for the CDR3 is TGTGCCAGCAGCCAAGATATCGGGGGCTATGGCTACACCTTC. It yields the protein CASSQDIGGYGYTF.

The chain carries TRBV5-1 and TRBJ2-7; tentative D call: TRBD1 (6 bases). CDR1 SGHRS and CDR2 YFSETQ come from the germline V gene. Trimming left V 4 bases short and J 6 bases short, with 14 bases between. The CDR3 extends over 13 amino acids. CDR3 coding DNA: TGCGCCAGCAGCGTATACAGGGAAGGCGAGCAGTACTTC. Encoded protein: CASSVYREGEQYF.

The genes are TRBV20-1 and TRBJ1-2; D call uncertain. This CDR3 has 10 amino acids. Trimming took 6 bases from V and 8 from J, leaving 10 bases between them. Germline V gene lookup returns CDR1 DFQATT and CDR2 SNEGSKA (reference sequence). The CDR3 protein is CSAADGGYTF. The DNA of the CDR3 is TGCAGTGCAGCAGACGGGGGCTACACCTTC.

The chain combines TRBV6-6 with TRBJ1-1, with a weak D call TRBD1 (6 bases). The CDR3 spans 15 residues. The germline CDR1 and CDR2 sequences are MNHNY and SVGAGI (reference sequence). Trimming left V 2 bases short and J 1 base short, with 11 bases between. The CDR3 is CASSYDQGQNTEAFF. In DNA form, the CDR3 reads TGTGCCAGCAGTTACGACCAGGGACAGAACACTGAAGCTTTCTTT.

The chain recombines TRBV18 with TRBJ2-4, with 10 bases that match TRBD1. Germline V gene data show CDR1 as KGHSH and CDR2 as LQKENI. The CDR3 runs to 16 residues. J lost 7 bases, V lost 0 bases, and 6 bases had no gene match. CDR3 region: CASSPPEGTGANIQYF. The CDR3 nucleotides are TGTGCCAGCTCACCACCGGAGGGGACAGGGGCGAACATTCAGTACTTC.

DNA for the CDR3: TGCGCCAGCAGCCAAGATGGCCCAGACAGGGGACCTAGCTATGGCTACACCTTC. Translating gives CASSQDGPDRGPSYGYTF. This chain connects TRBV4-1 to TRBJ1-2; 8 bases line up with TRBD1. CDR3 size: 18 residues. Germline loops: CDR1 MGHRA, CDR2 YSYEKL. V dropped 0 bases and J dropped 4; count of bases not matched to a gene: 13.

The gene calls are TRBV30 and TRBJ1-5; possible D gene TRBD1, 6 bases. The germline CDR1 and CDR2 sequences are GTSNPN and SVGIG (reference sequence). The V gene lost 5 bases and the J gene lost 0 bases, with 8 bases spanning the gap. CDR3 size: 13 residues. DNA for the CDR3: TGTGCCTGGGGACAGTATAGCAATCAGCCCCAGCATTTT. It specifies CAWGQYSNQPQHF.

The chain has TRBV5-5 and TRBJ2-4, with 8 bases identical to TRBD1. Trimming cost V 3 bases and J 5 bases; bases outside gene matches: 7. Germline loops: CDR1 SGHKS, CDR2 YYEKEE (reference sequence). This CDR3 has 15 residues. The CDR3 is CASSWGPGQENIQYF. CDR3 coding DNA: TGTGCCAGCAGCTGGGGCCCGGGACAGGAAAACATTCAGTACTTC. The full variable domain, with the rest looked up from reference TRBV5-5 and TRBJ2-4, is DAGVTQSPTHLIKTRGQQVTLRCSPISGHKSVSWYQQVLGQGPQFIFQYYEKEERGRGNFPDRFSARQFPNYSSELNVNALLLGDSALYLCASSWGPGQENIQYFGAGTRLSVL.

CDR3 nucleotides: TGTGCCAGCAGCTTATCCCAGCTAGCGGGGACCCTCCGGCAGCAGTACTTC. It is translated as CASSLSQLAGTLRQQYF. The rearrangement joins TRBV7-2 to TRBJ2-7; TRBD2 agrees at 9 bases. The V and J ends lost 2 bases and 8 bases, in that order; junction bases with no gene match: 16. CDR1 is SGHTA and CDR2 is FQGNSA in the germline V gene. The CDR3 consists of 17 residues.

The V call is TRBV19, the J call TRBJ2-7, with a possible D match to TRBD1 (6 bases). Trimming shortened V by 5 bases and J by 1 base, and 18 bases separated the two germline ends. The germline gives CDR1 LNHDA, CDR2 SQIVND (reference sequence). This CDR3 has 16 amino acids. Here the CDR3 reads CASSGVTGYGSYEQYF. The CDR3 DNA sequence: TGTGCCAGTAGTGGGGTGACAGGATATGGGTCCTACGAGCAGTACTTC.

The chain employs TRBV5-1 and TRBJ1-1; D gene ambiguous. CDR1 SGHRS and CDR2 YFSETQ come from the germline V gene. This CDR3 region has 13 residues. V gave up 4 bases and J gave up 0 bases, with 7 bases separating them. CDR3 amino acids: CASSRTVNTEAFF. CDR3 coding DNA: TGCGCCAGCAGCCGAACAGTGAACACTGAAGCTTTCTTT. Full variable domain (missing parts from reference TRBV5-1 and TRBJ1-1): KAGVTQTPRYLIKTRGQQVTLSCSPISGHRSVSWYQQTPGQGLQFLFEYFSETQRNKGNFPGRFSGRQFSNSRSEMNVSTLELGDSALYLCASSRTVNTEAFFGQGTRLTVV.

The V call is TRBV7-8, the J call TRBJ1-5, with no clear D. Trimming took off 6 bases at V and 7 bases at J, with 13 bases between the two ends. Germline-derived CDR1 and CDR2 are SGHVS and FQNEAQ. This CDR3 comprises 13 residues. CDR3 coding DNA: TGTGCCAGCAGTTCGTCAAGACTACAGCCCCAGCATTTT. This gives the protein CASSSSRLQPQHF. The variable domain in full, with the rest retrieved from reference TRBV7-8 and TRBJ1-5, is GAGVSQSPRYKVAKRGQDVALRCDPISGHVSLFWYQQALGQGPEFLTYFQNEAQLDKSGLPSDRFFAERPEGSVSTLKIQRTQQEDSAVYLCASSSSRLQPQHFGDGTRLSIL.

The chain links TRBV7-7 to TRBJ2-1; possible D gene TRBD1, 5 bases. Germline V gives CDR1 SSHAT, CDR2 FNYEAQ (reference sequence). Trimming removed 1 base at V and 6 bases at J, with 10 bases between. This CDR3 has 14 residues. CDR3 protein: CASSLDTGANEQFF. CDR3 DNA sequence: TGTGCCAGCAGCTTAGATACAGGCGCCAATGAGCAGTTCTTC.

In DNA, the CDR3 is TGTGCCAGCAGCCAACAATGGACAGGGGATAAAGAGACCCAGTACTTC. It is translated as CASSQQWTGDKETQYF. The chain couples TRBV4-2 to TRBJ2-5, with 9 bases identical to TRBD1. Germline CDR1 reads LGHNA; CDR2 reads YNFKEQ. The CDR3 covers 16 residues. Unmatched junction bases numbered 7, after V lost 2 bases and J lost 3 bases.

The chain joins TRBV2 to TRBJ1-1; D uncertain. The CDR3 is made up of 15 amino acids. Germline V gene data show CDR1 as SNHLY and CDR2 as FYNNEI. The V gene lost 7 bases and the J gene lost 3 bases, with 18 bases spanning the gap. In nucleotides, the CDR3 is TGTGCCAGCACCCAGGTCCCCCGACCGGACACTGAAGCTTTCTTT. Amino acids: CASTQVPRPDTEAFF. The whole variable domain, remainder taken from reference TRBV2 and TRBJ1-1, is EPEVTQTPSHQVTQMGQEVILRCVPISNHLYFYWYRQILGQKVEFLVSFYNNEISEKSEIFDDQFSVERPDGSNFTLKIRSTKLEDSAMYFCASTQVPRPDTEAFFGQGTRLTVV.

The V call is TRBV28, the J call TRBJ1-3; D possibly corresponds to TRBD1 (6 bases). Between the trimmed V and J ends, which lost 7 bases and 3 bases, there was a span of 10 bases. Germline V lookup: CDR1 MDHEN, CDR2 SYDVKM. The CDR3 spans 13 residues. The CDR3 region has the DNA TGTGCCAGCACCAGGGGTTTTGGAAACACCATATATTTT. It encodes CASTRGFGNTIYF.

CDR3 loop: CASSSARKRSTDTQYF. CDR3 sequence (DNA): TGTGCCAGCAGCTCGGCCAGGAAGCGGAGCACAGATACGCAGTATTTT. The chain carries TRBV7-9 and TRBJ2-3, with a tentative D call TRBD2 (5 bases). CDR3 length: 16 amino acids. CDR1 is SEHNR, CDR2 FQNEAQ, per germline (reference sequence). V was shortened by 4 bases and J by 0 bases, with 14 bases between the two germline ends. The variable domain in full, with the rest retrieved from reference TRBV7-9 and TRBJ2-3, is DTGVSQNPRHKITKRGQNVTFRCDPISEHNRLYWYRQTLGQGPEFLTYFQNEAQLEKSRLLSDRFSAERPKGSFSTLEIQRTEQGDSAMYLCASSSARKRSTDTQYFGPGTRLTVL.

V and J are TRBV11-2 and TRBJ2-3, with a tentative D call TRBD1 (6 bases). The ends were cut back, 0 bases at V and 4 bases at J, with 11 bases in the middle. The germline V gene has CDR1 SGHAT and CDR2 FQNNGV. This CDR3 spans 15 amino acids. CDR3 in amino acids: CASSLDRGSADTQYF. CDR3 bases: TGTGCCAGCAGCTTAGACAGGGGATCGGCAGATACGCAGTATTTT.

The chain is built from TRBV5-1 and TRBJ2-5; D is ambiguous. Per germline, CDR1 SGHRS and CDR2 YFSETQ. The CDR3 loop spans 16 amino acids. Trimming stripped 0 bases from V and 4 bases from J, with 16 bases between. CDR3 nucleotide sequence: TGCGCCAGCAGCTTGGGACAAGGATCTTATGTAGAGACCCAGTACTTC. It specifies CASSLGQGSYVETQYF.

About this clone: Other DNA sequences in the sample encode the same CDR3. The chain has TRBV12-3 or TRBV12-4 and TRBJ1-5; tentatively, D is TRBD1 (6 bases). This CDR3 comprises 13 residues. Trimming removed 4 bases at V and 4 bases at J, with 8 bases between. In nucleotides, the CDR3 is TGTGCCAGCAGTTCGAGGGGGAATCAGCCCCAGCATTTT. This codes for CASSSRGNQPQHF.

The V and J genes are TRBV19 and TRBJ2-1; 8 bases are shared with TRBD1. Trimming cost V 4 bases and J 5 bases; bases outside gene matches: 7. Per germline, CDR1 LNHDA and CDR2 SQIVND (reference sequence). The length of the CDR3 is 15 residues. The CDR3 DNA follows: TGTGCCAGTAGTAACAGGGGACAGGTCGACAATGAGCAGTTCTTC. It yields the protein CASSNRGQVDNEQFF.

The V call is TRBV4-2, the J call TRBJ2-6, with a possible D match to TRBD2 (7 bases). The germline gives CDR1 LGHNA, CDR2 YNFKEQ. The CDR3 has 18 amino acids. V was shortened by 0 bases and J by 0 bases, with 12 bases between the two germline ends. This CDR3 is CASSQEGGPPSGANVLTF. Here the CDR3 DNA reads TGTGCCAGCAGCCAAGAGGGGGGGCCCCCCTCTGGGGCCAACGTCCTGACTTTC.

V gene TRBV7-2 combines with J gene TRBJ1-2, with 11 bases that match TRBD1. Germline loops: CDR1 SGHTA, CDR2 FQGNSA. V lost 1 base, J lost 6 bases, and 1 base stayed unmatched. The CDR3 extends over 14 amino acids. CDR3 loop: CASSLEGQGDGYTF. The CDR3 coding sequence is TGTGCCAGCAGCTTAGAGGGACAGGGGGATGGCTACACCTTC.

Worth noting for this clone: Other DNA sequences in this sample translate to the same CDR3. The rearrangement uses TRBV7-9 and TRBJ1-1, with 7 bases lining up with TRBD1. J was trimmed by 0 bases and V by 4 bases; bases with no gene match: 5. Germline assignment: CDR1 SEHNR and CDR2 FQNEAQ (reference sequence). The CDR3 is 15 amino acids. CDR3 bases: TGTGCCAGCAGCTCACCAACAGGGGTGAACACTGAAGCTTTCTTT. Amino acids: CASSSPTGVNTEAFF. Together with reference TRBV7-9 and TRBJ1-1, the CDR3 gives the full variable domain: DTGVSQNPRHKITKRGQNVTFRCDPISEHNRLYWYRQTLGQGPEFLTYFQNEAQLEKSRLLSDRFSAERPKGSFSTLEIQRTEQGDSAMYLCASSSPTGVNTEAFFGQGTRLTVV.

In this sample, this clone turned up a few times. The V gene is TRBV19, the J gene TRBJ1-5; D gene ambiguous. Germline CDR1 LNHDA, CDR2 SQIVND (reference sequence). The CDR3 has 15 residues. Deletions cut 3 bases from V and 2 bases from J, with 11 bases between. CDR3 protein: CASSMTWRGNQPQHF. The DNA of the CDR3 is TGTGCCAGTAGTATGACATGGCGCGGCAATCAGCCCCAGCATTTT. Full variable domain (remainder filled in from reference TRBV19 and TRBJ1-5): DGGITQSPKYLFRKEGQNVTLSCEQNLNHDAMYWYRQDPGQGLRLIYYSQIVNDFQKGDIAEGYSVSREKKESFPLTVTSAQKNPTAFYLCASSMTWRGNQPQHFGDGTRLSIL.

The rearrangement uses TRBV7-8 and TRBJ2-7; 11 bases agree with TRBD1. CDR3 length: 16 residues. J gave up 3 bases and V 2 bases, and 6 bases lay outside the gene matches. Germline CDR1 SGHVS, CDR2 FQNEAQ. The CDR3 DNA is TGTGCCAGCAGCTTAATCCGGGACAGGGGGAGCTACGAGCAGTACTTC. Amino acids: CASSLIRDRGSYEQYF.

There are a few counts of this clone. This chain uses TRBV18 with TRBJ1-5; D remains unclear. The CDR3 contains 13 residues. With 8 bases removed from V and 0 bases from J, the gap between germline ends came to 8 bases. Looked up from germline, CDR1 is KGHSH and CDR2 is LQKENI. CDR3 DNA: TGTGCCAGCCTGGAGGGTAGCAATCAGCCCCAGCATTTT. This sequence encodes CASLEGSNQPQHF.